Listed below are T cell receptor beta chains from one sample, sequenced in a study of blood T cell repertoires in COVID-19. Produced via immunoSEQ multiplex PCR; TCRdb's table is partial and in-frame only. The sample has 270,000 or so clones, about 86% seen once; the top ten hold about 12%. Specimen: peripheral blood. The receptor source for this set is a woman in her 30s with COVID-19, enrolled during active disease. Both conserved end residues are part of each CDR3. D genes are given only for firm matches. Not every row has a clone size; where given, it reads once, few, many or a size class.

d_call clone_size j_call v_call cdr3_aa cdr3_nt
TRBD2 - TRBJ2-7 TRBV3-1/TRBV3-2 CASSQVVAGGYSYEQYF TGTGCCAGCAGCCAAGTTGTAGCGGGGGGTTACTCCTACGAGCAGTACTTC
- - TRBJ2-7 TRBV5-4 CASSFWGGDYEQYF TGTGCCAGCAGCTTCTGGGGCGGGGACTACGAGCAGTACTTC
TRBD1 - TRBJ1-1 TRBV7-8 CASSSWDRDTEAFF TGTGCCAGCAGCTCCTGGGACAGGGACACTGAAGCTTTCTTT
- - TRBJ2-1 TRBV7-2 CASSFINEQFF TGTGCCAGCAGCTTTATAAATGAGCAGTTCTTC
TRBD2 - TRBJ2-5 TRBV13 CATTSSGGQETQYF TGTGCCACCACGTCTAGCGGGGGGCAAGAGACCCAGTACTTC
TRBD1 once TRBJ2-7 TRBV4-1 CASSQSLQGGHVFYEQYF TGCGCCAGCAGCCAAAGCCTACAGGGGGGACACGTTTTTTACGAGCAGTACTTC
- - TRBJ1-1 TRBV6-1 CASSDGTGLNTEAFF TGTGCCAGCAGTGACGGAACAGGGCTGAACACTGAAGCTTTCTTT
TRBD2 - TRBJ2-5 TRBV5-4 CASSDPGTSHPGGTQYF TGTGCCAGCAGCGATCCCGGGACTAGTCACCCCGGGGGGACCCAGTACTTC
- - TRBJ1-2 TRBV12-3/TRBV12-4 CASSATGVYGYTF TGTGCCAGCAGTGCGACAGGTGTCTATGGCTACACCTTC
- - TRBJ2-3 TRBV7-9 CASSSSESTDTQYF TGTGCCAGCAGCTCTAGCGAGAGCACAGATACGCAGTATTTT
- - TRBJ2-5 TRBV29-1 CSVIGAGQETQYF TGCAGCGTTATAGGGGCTGGGCAAGAGACCCAGTACTTC
TRBD1 once TRBJ1-4 TRBV19 CATRQGYEKLFF TGTGCCACCCGACAGGGTTATGAAAAACTGTTTTTT
TRBD2 - TRBJ2-1 TRBV19 CASRTSGGANEQFF TGTGCCAGTAGGACTAGCGGGGGGGCGAATGAGCAGTTCTTC
TRBD1 - TRBJ1-2 TRBV27 CASCATGGAYGYTF TGTGCCAGCTGTGCTACAGGGGGCGCGTATGGCTACACCTTC
- - TRBJ2-1 TRBV7-2 CASSLDPGSSYNEQFF TGTGCCAGCAGCTTAGATCCGGGGAGCTCCTACAATGAGCAGTTCTTC
TRBD1 - TRBJ2-7 TRBV3-1/TRBV3-2 CASSHPIGQGAMDEQYF TGTGCCAGCAGCCACCCTATCGGACAGGGGGCTATGGACGAGCAGTACTTC
- - TRBJ2-7 TRBV7-9 CASSLGGQFYEQYF TGTGCCAGCAGCTTAGGGGGGCAGTTCTACGAGCAGTACTTC
TRBD1 - TRBJ1-1 TRBV5-6 CASSLSRTGEAFF TGTGCCAGCAGCCTATCCCGGACAGGGGAAGCTTTCTTT
- - TRBJ2-5 TRBV3-1/TRBV3-2 CASRTSGHKETQYF TGTGCCAGCAGGACCAGCGGGCACAAAGAGACCCAGTACTTC
- - TRBJ1-5 TRBV6-1 CASSEGPGWNQPQHF TGTGCCAGCAGTGAAGGGCCGGGGTGGAATCAGCCCCAGCATTTT